This TCR beta chain was sequenced in a study of control samples from healthy donors and cancer patients. Germline V gene sequence: CDR1 SGHRS, CDR2 YFSETQ. Trimming took 2 bases from V and 6 from J, leaving 8 bases between them. The CDR3 has 12 amino acids. Measured with immunoSEQ multiplex PCR; TCRdb has only the in-frame clones, and not every one. The sample contains tens of thousands of clones, 70% to 90% of which appear only once. The receptor was isolated from a woman aged 55-70 years with lung cancer. The chain is built from TRBV5-1 and TRBJ1-2; D ambiguous. The sequencing sample was made of PBMCs. The CDR3 DNA follows: TGCGCCAGCAGCTTTAGTACGGATGGCTACACCTTC. It is translated as CASSFSTDGYTF.